This TCR beta chain was captured by sequencing in a study of blood T cells in healthy people across ages. Trimming removed 3 bases from V and 8 bases from J, with 16 bases in between. CDR1 is GTSNPN and CDR2 is SVGIG in the germline V gene (reference sequence). The CDR3 is 13 residues long. It was with a sample-barcoded 5' primer and a J-beta primer mix that a second PCR of roughly 7 to 11 cycles was run. TCRdb used MiXCR to reprocess the 5' RACE reads, holding one entry per CDR3 protein. The sample lists approximately 700,000 distinct CDR3 sequences, 32% occurring once. The gene calls are TRBV30 and TRBJ1-2; D gene unclear. This receptor was taken from a woman older than 75 in good health. Sequenced sample: blood. CDR3 sequence (DNA): TGTGCCTGGAGACCGGGCGGTTCGAGGGGCTACACCTTC. It translates to CAWRPGGSRGYTF.